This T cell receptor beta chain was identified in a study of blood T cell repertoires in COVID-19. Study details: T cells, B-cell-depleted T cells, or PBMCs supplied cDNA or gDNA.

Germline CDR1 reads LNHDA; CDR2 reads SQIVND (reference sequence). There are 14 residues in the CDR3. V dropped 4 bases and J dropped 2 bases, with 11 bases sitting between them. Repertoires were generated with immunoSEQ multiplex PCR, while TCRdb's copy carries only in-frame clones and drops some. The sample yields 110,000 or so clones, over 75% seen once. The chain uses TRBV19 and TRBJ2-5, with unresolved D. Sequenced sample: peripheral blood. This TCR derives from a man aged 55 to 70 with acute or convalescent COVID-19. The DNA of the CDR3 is TGTGCCAGTAGTACCCTAGACGGTCAAGAGACCCAGTACTTC. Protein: CASSTLDGQETQYF.